The TCR beta chain described here comes from a study of OX40 agonist ivuxolimab in advanced cancers. Measured with immunoSEQ multiplex PCR; TCRdb has only the in-frame clones, and not every one. The table includes under 50,000 clones, 70% to 90% detected once. V was shortened by 2 bases and J by 8 bases, with 15 bases between the two germline ends. This CDR3 is built from 14 residues. Germline CDR1 is MNHEY and CDR2 is SVGAGI. Findings and limits, study-wide: In the 0.1-3.0 mg/kg groups, partial responders showed among the lowest expansion. Determination of antigen specificity was not performed for the expanded peripheral T cells.

A word on this clone: Its antigen is as yet unknown.

The chain links TRBV6-5 to TRBJ1-2, with D possibly TRBD1 on 6 matching bases. The origin of this receptor is an adult with an advanced solid tumor such as melanoma, head and neck, liver or kidney cancer. The sample was CD4+ or CD8+ T cells sorted from blood, taken in a trial of the OX40 agonist ivuxolimab. CDR3 in amino acids: CASSYGQGRGGYTF. CDR3 DNA: TGTGCCAGCAGTTACGGCCAGGGGCGAGGGGGCTACACCTTC.